Presented here are 32 T cell receptor beta chains from one specimen sequenced in a study of cytomegalovirus exposure and HLA in healthy donors. TCRdb's table, derived via immunoSEQ multiplex PCR, lists solely in-frame clones and lacks some. The table includes 180,000 or so clones, about 89% detected once. Specimen: PBMCs. These receptors were obtained from a young man in good health and CMV-seropositive.

The rearrangement joins TRBV5-6 to TRBJ1-4; TRBD1 agrees at 9 bases. V was pared by 2 bases and J by 7 bases, with 6 bases of the junction left unmatched. This CDR3 is 15 amino acids long. Germline assignment: CDR1 SGHDT and CDR2 YYEEEE. CDR3 coding DNA: TGTGCCAGCAGCTTACAGGGGGCACCTAGTGAAAAACTGTTTTTT. Translated, it gives CASSLQGAPSEKLFF.

Concerning this clone: The junction differs from germline at one of its ends, possibly a read error. The rearrangement links TRBV6-6 to TRBJ2-3; weak D call: TRBD1 (6 bases). CDR1 and CDR2 (germline): MNHNY, SVGAGI (reference sequence). This CDR3 is 16 amino acids long. Here the CDR3 reads CASSNSRGFGADTQYF. The CDR3 coding sequence is TGTGCCAGCAGTAACTCGAGGGGGTTTGGCGCAGATACGCAGTATTTT.

The chain is built from TRBV6-4 and TRBJ1-1; D is unresolved. This CDR3 has 13 residues. Germline-derived CDR1 and CDR2 are MRHNA and SNTAGT. Trimming removed 3 bases from V and 2 bases from J, with 7 bases in between. CDR3 loop: CASSDRSNTEAFF. The DNA for the CDR3 is TGTGCCAGCAGTGATCGGAGTAACACTGAAGCTTTCTTT.

This rearrangement joins TRBV14 to TRBJ2-7; D is uncertain. V was trimmed by 4 bases and J by 6 bases, leaving 19 bases between them. CDR3 length equals 15 residues. Germline CDR1 is SGHDN and CDR2 is FVKESK. Here the CDR3 DNA reads TGTGCCAGCAGCCGTCGCGTCGGTTCTCAGGCCGAGCAGTACTTC. This sequence encodes CASSRRVGSQAEQYF.

V and J are TRBV6-5 and TRBJ1-5, with 9 nucleotides matching TRBD1. This CDR3 contains 14 residues. J lost 6 bases, V lost 4 bases, and 4 bases had no gene match. CDR1 and CDR2 (germline): MNHEY, SVGAGI. CDR3 DNA sequence: TGTGCCAGCAGTTCGGGACAGGGTGGTCAGCCCCAGCATTTT. Protein sequence: CASSSGQGGQPQHF.

The chain employs TRBV7-9 and TRBJ2-7; 8 nucleotides align to TRBD2. The length of the CDR3 is 15 residues. Unmatched junction bases numbered 9, after V lost 5 bases and J lost 3 bases. The germline CDR1 and CDR2 sequences are SEHNR and FQNEAQ (reference sequence). For the CDR3, the DNA is TGTGCCAGCAGCGATCGGGAGGGCCGCTACTACGAGCAGTACTTC. Protein product: CASSDREGRYYEQYF.

This chain connects TRBV6-5 to TRBJ1-3; D remains ambiguous. Germline V gives CDR1 MNHEY, CDR2 SVGAGI. The CDR3 spans 13 residues. V was trimmed by 2 bases and J by 8 bases, leaving 10 bases between them. This chain's CDR3 is CASSYLGIDTIYF. The CDR3 DNA sequence: TGTGCCAGCAGTTACCTGGGAATAGACACCATATATTTT.

The rearrangement links TRBV6-6 to TRBJ1-2, with D possibly TRBD1 on 6 matching bases. This CDR3 contains 14 residues. V gave up 6 bases and J gave up 8 bases, with 19 bases separating them. Looked up from germline, CDR1 is MNHNY and CDR2 is SVGAGI (reference sequence). DNA of the CDR3: TGTGCCAGCAGGGGGGAACAGGGTCGGACCGGCTACACCTTC. It is translated as CASRGEQGRTGYTF.

The chain links TRBV4-1 to TRBJ2-7; 8 bases map to TRBD1. There are 16 residues in the CDR3. Germline CDR1 and CDR2: MGHRA and YSYEKL. V gave up 0 bases and J gave up 6 bases; unmatched junction bases: 10. CDR3 bases: TGCGCCAGCAGCCAAGAGCCCCAGGGGGCGGTCCTCGAGCAGTACTTC. Its translation: CASSQEPQGAVLEQYF.

V is TRBV19 and J is TRBJ1-1; a weak D match, TRBD1 (5 bases). The V and J ends lost 3 bases and 1 base respectively, with 9 bases between them. Germline assignment: CDR1 LNHDA and CDR2 SQIVND (reference sequence). The CDR3 length is 14 residues. The CDR3 spells CASSIAGTNTEAFF. The DNA of the CDR3 is TGTGCCAGTAGTATTGCGGGGACGAACACTGAAGCTTTCTTT.

The genes are TRBV18 and TRBJ2-1; 11 nucleotides align to TRBD2. This CDR3 contains 16 residues. Trimming at V came to 3 bases and at J to 4 bases, leaving 5 bases not matched to a gene. From germline, CDR1 is KGHSH and CDR2 LQKENI. CDR3 sequence: CASSPRIAGGYNEQFF. CDR3 DNA sequence: TGTGCCAGCTCACCCCGGATAGCGGGAGGGTACAATGAGCAGTTCTTC.

V usage is TRBV6-5 and J usage is TRBJ2-7; TRBD1 matches 11 bases. The V segment lost 6 bases and the J segment 4 bases; nucleotides outside the gene matches: 8. The CDR3 is 15 residues long. Per germline, CDR1 MNHEY and CDR2 SVGAGI. The CDR3 DNA sequence: TGTGCCAGCAGCCTAGGACAGGGGGCTTTTTACGAGCAGTACTTC. Translating gives CASSLGQGAFYEQYF.

The V call is TRBV20-1, the J call TRBJ2-4, with D possibly being TRBD2 (5 bases). CDR1 and CDR2 (germline): DFQATT, SNEGSKA (reference sequence). The CDR3 length is 11 residues. Trimming took off 3 bases at V and 7 bases at J, with 7 bases between the two ends. The CDR3 bases are TGCAGTGCTAGGACGGGGAACATTCAGTACTTC. Protein product: CSARTGNIQYF.

The chain recombines TRBV13 with TRBJ2-1; 8 bases agree with TRBD1. Germline V gene lookup returns CDR1 PRHDT and CDR2 FYEKMQ (reference sequence). There are 17 residues in the CDR3. V gave up 1 base and J gave up 7 bases; unmatched junction bases: 12. The CDR3 DNA is TGTGCCAGCAGCTTAGCATTCTATCGGGACAGGTCGAATGAGCAGTTCTTC. It is translated as CASSLAFYRDRSNEQFF.

V is TRBV15 and J is TRBJ2-1; D is undetermined. The germline V gene encodes CDR1 LNHNV and CDR2 YYDKDF (reference sequence). The CDR3 is 14 amino acids. Between the trimmed V and J ends, which lost 1 base and 9 bases, there was a span of 13 bases. DNA for the CDR3: TGTGCCACCAGCAGAGTCCGTTCGCCCGGTGAGCAGTTCTTC. It encodes CATSRVRSPGEQFF.

This chain joins TRBV28 and TRBJ2-3; no clear D gene. V lost 6 bases to trimming and J lost 2 bases, with 12 bases between them. CDR1 is MDHEN and CDR2 is SYDVKM in the germline V gene. The CDR3 consists of 14 residues. CDR3 region: CASSQEPFTDTQYF. The CDR3 coding sequence is TGTGCCAGCAGCCAAGAGCCTTTCACAGATACGCAGTATTTT. Drawing the rest from reference TRBV28 and TRBJ2-3, the complete variable domain is DVKVTQSSRYLVKRTGEKVFLECVQDMDHENMFWYRQDPGLGLRLIYFSYDVKMKEKGDIPEGYSVSREKKERFSLILESASTNQTSMYLCASSQEPFTDTQYFGPGTRLTVL.

V usage is TRBV9 and J usage is TRBJ2-5; 9 bases match TRBD2. V gave up 2 bases and J gave up 3 bases; unmatched junction bases: 2. Per the germline V gene, CDR1 is SGDLS and CDR2 is YYNGEE. The CDR3 has 14 amino acids. Here the CDR3 reads CASSVSSGEETQYF. As DNA, the CDR3 is TGTGCCAGCAGCGTGTCTAGCGGGGAAGAGACCCAGTACTTC.

The chain uses TRBV11-3 and TRBJ1-1, with D possibly TRBD1 on 6 matching bases. V lost 3 bases and J lost 1, with 9 bases in between. CDR3 length: 14 residues. CDR1 and CDR2 (germline): SGHNT, YENEEA. The CDR3 DNA is TGTGCCAGCAGCTTGCAGGGGCCGAACACTGAAGCTTTCTTT. Its translation: CASSLQGPNTEAFF.

The J gene is TRBJ2-2, the V gene TRBV4-1; perhaps TRBD2 as D (5 bases). The germline V and J ends were trimmed by 2 bases and 4 bases, with 17 bases remaining between them. This CDR3 is 17 amino acids long. Germline lookup yields CDR1 MGHRA and CDR2 YSYEKL. The CDR3 region has the DNA TGCGCCAGCAGCCAAACTGGACTCGTCCCGGGCACCGGGGAGCTGTTTTTT. It yields the protein CASSQTGLVPGTGELFF.

The genes are TRBV30 and TRBJ2-3; D is uncertain. The CDR3 spans 16 residues. The germline CDR1 and CDR2 sequences are GTSNPN and SVGIG (reference sequence). V was shortened by 1 base and J by 4 bases, with 18 bases between the two germline ends. This chain's CDR3 is CAWSARRWGSPDTQYF. The CDR3 coding sequence is TGTGCCTGGAGTGCCCGGCGGTGGGGTAGTCCAGATACGCAGTATTTT.

The genes are TRBV27 and TRBJ2-7; D possibly uses TRBD1 or TRBD2 (5 bases each). From germline, CDR1 is MNHEY and CDR2 SMNVEV (reference sequence). This CDR3 spans 17 amino acids. Between the trimmed V and J ends, which lost 6 bases and 2 bases, there was a span of 23 bases. The chain's CDR3 is CASSSPNRWGNTYEQYF. DNA for the CDR3: TGTGCCAGCAGCAGCCCCAACAGGTGGGGGAATACCTACGAGCAGTACTTC.

The J gene is TRBJ1-1, the V gene TRBV7-6, with D uncertain. The CDR3 is 13 residues long. Germline CDR1 reads SGHVS; CDR2 reads FNYEAQ. The ends were cut back, 4 bases at V and 4 bases at J, with 10 bases in the middle. The CDR3 nucleotides are TGTGCCAGCAGCTGGAGGGTGGGCACTGAAGCTTTCTTT. Protein: CASSWRVGTEAFF.

This clone has more than one count but fewer than ten. The chain carries TRBV28 and TRBJ1-2, with D perhaps matching TRBD1 (6 bases). The V and J ends lost 0 bases and 7 bases respectively, with 12 bases between them. The CDR3 extends over 14 amino acids. The V gene's germline CDR1 is MDHEN and CDR2 SYDVKM. CDR3 residues: CASSLWAGVGGYTF. The CDR3 region has the DNA TGTGCCAGCAGTTTATGGGCAGGGGTAGGTGGCTACACCTTC.

The V gene is TRBV29-1, the J gene TRBJ1-1; D is possibly TRBD1 (6 bases). The CDR3 sequence is 14 residues long. Trimming pared 1 base from V and 1 base from J, leaving 10 bases between. CDR1 and CDR2 from the germline V gene are SQVTM and ANQGSEA. CDR3 bases: TGCAGCGTTGAAGGGACAGAAACGAACACTGAAGCTTTCTTT. It yields the protein CSVEGTETNTEAFF.

This chain uses TRBV9 with TRBJ2-5, with D possibly being TRBD1 (5 bases). V dropped 2 bases and J dropped 4 bases, with 12 bases sitting between them. The CDR3 spans 14 residues. Germline CDR1 is SGDLS and CDR2 is YYNGEE. As DNA, the CDR3 is TGTGCCAGCAGCGTTGACGGTAGGGGAGAGACCCAGTACTTC. Protein sequence: CASSVDGRGETQYF. Variable domain in full (rest from reference TRBV9 and TRBJ2-5): DSGVTQTPKHLITATGQRVTLRCSPRSGDLSVYWYQQSLDQGLQFLIQYYNGEERAKGNILERFSAQQFPDLHSELNLSSLELGDSALYFCASSVDGRGETQYFGPGTRLLVL.

The gene calls are TRBV18 and TRBJ2-1, with D possibly TRBD1 on 6 matching bases. There are 14 residues in the CDR3. V gave up 6 bases and J gave up 5 bases, with 14 bases separating them. Germline CDR1 KGHSH, CDR2 LQKENI. The CDR3 sequence: CASSPKQGNNEQFF. Here the CDR3 DNA reads TGTGCCAGCTCTCCAAAACAGGGCAACAATGAGCAGTTCTTC.

This clone was found once. The chain couples TRBV7-8 to TRBJ1-5; D call uncertain. Germline loops: CDR1 SGHVS, CDR2 FQNEAQ. The CDR3 is 14 amino acids. V dropped 1 base and J dropped 3 bases, with 7 bases sitting between them. The CDR3 protein is CASSLGGFNQPQHF. The CDR3 nucleotides are TGTGCCAGCAGCTTAGGCGGGTTCAATCAGCCCCAGCATTTT.

The rearrangement uses TRBV2 and TRBJ1-1; D gene ambiguous. The germline V and J ends were trimmed by 6 bases and 0 bases, with 8 bases remaining between them. CDR3 size: 13 residues. The germline gives CDR1 SNHLY, CDR2 FYNNEI. Written as DNA, the CDR3 is TGTGCCAGCAGGGACCCGGTGAACACTGAAGCTTTCTTT. This encodes CASRDPVNTEAFF.

This rearrangement joins TRBV6-1 to TRBJ2-7, with a possible D match to TRBD2 (5 bases). Germline V lookup: CDR1 MNHNS, CDR2 SASEGT. With 4 bases removed from V and 3 bases from J, the gap between germline ends came to 7 bases. This CDR3 region has 12 residues. The CDR3 spells CASSVTNYEQYF. As DNA, the CDR3 is TGTGCCAGCAGTGTGACTAACTACGAGCAGTACTTC.

This chain uses TRBV6-5 with TRBJ2-1, with 10 positions matching TRBD1. The CDR3 has 15 amino acids. CDR1 and CDR2 from the germline V gene are MNHEY and SVGAGI. The V and J ends lost 5 bases and 4 bases, in that order; junction bases with no gene match: 5. The CDR3 DNA is TGTGCCAGCAGTACCGACAGGGGGCGGTACAATGAGCAGTTCTTC. It encodes CASSTDRGRYNEQFF.

V is TRBV29-1 and J is TRBJ2-7; 11 bases match TRBD1. The trim removed 3 bases at V and 2 bases at J, leaving 6 bases unmatched. This CDR3 is 15 amino acids long. Looked up from germline, CDR1 is SQVTM and CDR2 is ANQGSEA. The CDR3 spells CSVDLGGQGAYEQYF. In DNA form, the CDR3 reads TGCAGCGTTGACCTGGGGGGACAGGGGGCCTACGAGCAGTACTTC.

This sequence joins TRBV5-5 and TRBJ2-7; TRBD1 matches 10 bases. The CDR3 sequence is 13 residues long. Trimming at V came to 5 bases and at J to 6 bases, leaving 5 bases not matched to a gene. Germline V gene data show CDR1 as SGHKS and CDR2 as YYEKEE (reference sequence). CDR3 nucleotides: TGTGCCAGCAGTCTGACAGGGGGCTCCGAGCAGTACTTC. Translation: CASSLTGGSEQYF.